This paragraph covers one T cell receptor beta chain sequence. Its antigen remains unknown. The sample belongs to a study of cytomegalovirus exposure and HLA in healthy donors. Looking at the study overall: The study's early data release held roughly 90 million unique TCRs from HLA-typed donors.

The study, taken as a whole, reports: Productive rates of about 87% or about 30% were seen for most TCR beta V segments in an earlier analysis. Some TCR beta chains (roughly 150 of them) were listed as cytomegalovirus-associated.

The PCR made use of 60 Vbeta and 13 Jbeta primers. Repertoires were generated with immunoSEQ multiplex PCR, while TCRdb's copy carries only in-frame clones and drops some. The sample carries about 110,000 clones, 65% to 85% recorded once. The sequence derives from a man aged 45-65 years in good health and CMV-seronegative. Sequencing input: PBMCs.

The DNA for the CDR3 is TGTGCCAGCAGCAGAGGGAGATCCCTTAGCTGGAATGGCTACACCTTC. Protein product: CASSRGRSLSWNGYTF. The rearrangement uses TRBV7-9 and TRBJ1-2; the D is unclear. V lost 5 bases and J 6 bases, leaving 22 bases between the germline ends. Per the germline V gene, CDR1 is SEHNR and CDR2 is FQNEAQ (reference sequence). CDR3 length equals 16 residues.